This T cell receptor (beta chain) was obtained from a study of monozygotic twins with inflammatory bowel disease. Findings and caveats of the study: Nothing supported a single strong signal or clonotype that was associated with IBD. Immunosuppressive treatments differing between patients may have added repertoire variability.

One entry per CDR3 protein, without DNA, is what TCRdb gives after re-calling the 5' RACE reads. The sample totals 150,000 or so distinct CDR3 sequences. In the case of this clonotype: The antigen is undetermined.

RNA in its total form was extracted from whole blood, and T cells were not sorted. Material for sequencing was blood. The receptor was derived from a human donor with ulcerative colitis or Crohn's disease, or a healthy co-twin of an affected twin (not recorded which).

CDR3 sequence reads: CASSPRLSSLETQYF. The chain has TRBV18 and TRBJ2-5; TCRdb indicates TRBD2, and absent DNA this call remains unverified. The length of the CDR3 is 15 residues. Germline CDR1 reads KGHSH; CDR2 reads LQKENI.